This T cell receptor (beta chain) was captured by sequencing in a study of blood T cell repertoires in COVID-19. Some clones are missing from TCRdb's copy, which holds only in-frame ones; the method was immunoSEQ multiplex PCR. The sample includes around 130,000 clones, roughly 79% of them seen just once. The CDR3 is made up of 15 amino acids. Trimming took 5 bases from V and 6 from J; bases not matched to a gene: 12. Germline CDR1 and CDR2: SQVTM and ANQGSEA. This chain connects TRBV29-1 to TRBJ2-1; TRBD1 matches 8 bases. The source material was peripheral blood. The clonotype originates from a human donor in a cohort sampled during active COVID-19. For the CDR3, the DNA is TGCAGCGTTACGTCAAGGCGGACAGGGCTCAATGAGCAGTTCTTC. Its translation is CSVTSRRTGLNEQFF.